Each of the 30 T cell receptor beta chains below was sequenced from the same sample in a study of early T cells in non-severe SARS-CoV-2 infection. TCRdb fed the 5' RACE reads into MiXCR, producing one record per CDR3 protein. The sample lists about 77,000 distinct CDR3 sequences, over 9% occurring once. Source material: whole blood. Every receptor here comes from an adult who was a healthcare worker with PCR-confirmed SARS-CoV-2 infection or an uninfected control (not recorded which).

This clonotype was counted at least ten times. V usage is TRBV28 and J usage is TRBJ2-5; D ambiguous. V was pared by 1 base and J by 4 bases, with 4 bases between. The CDR3 length is 12 residues. Germline loops: CDR1 MDHEN, CDR2 SYDVKM. The CDR3: CASSLYVETQYF. Here the CDR3 DNA reads TGTGCCAGCAGTTTATATGTAGAGACCCAGTACTTC.

In its sample, this clonotype was seen many times. J is TRBJ1-2 and V is TRBV28, with no clear D. CDR3 length: 12 residues. Germline V gene sequence: CDR1 MDHEN, CDR2 SYDVKM. V was clipped by 3 bases and J by 6 bases, with 8 bases between them. This CDR3 is CASSFLGNGYTF. The CDR3 nucleotides are TGTGCCAGCAGTTTCCTTGGCAATGGCTACACCTTC.

The rearrangement joins TRBV5-5 to TRBJ2-1; maybe TRBD1 (6 bases). Per germline, CDR1 SGHKS and CDR2 YYEKEE (reference sequence). The CDR3 runs 14 residues. The V and J ends lost 0 bases and 6 bases respectively, with 10 bases between them. The CDR3 spells CASSLGQASNEQFF. CDR3 DNA sequence: TGTGCCAGCAGCTTGGGACAGGCCTCCAATGAGCAGTTCTTC. The full variable domain, completed using reference TRBV5-5 and TRBJ2-1, is DAGVTQSPTHLIKTRGQQVTLRCSPISGHKSVSWYQQVLGQGPQFIFQYYEKEERGRGNFPDRFSARQFPNYSSELNVNALLLGDSALYLCASSLGQASNEQFFGPGTRLTVL.

This clonotype showed up just a few times. V usage is TRBV6-2 or TRBV6-3 and J usage is TRBJ2-1; D is unresolved. The V gene lost 6 bases and the J gene lost 6 bases, with 12 bases spanning the gap. Germline V lookup: CDR1 MNHEY, CDR2 SVGEGT. The CDR3 consists of 13 residues. CDR3 loop: CASRIPPRNEQFF. CDR3 coding DNA: TGTGCCAGCAGGATCCCACCTCGCAATGAGCAGTTCTTC.

CDR3 sequence: CASSQGTALYGYTF. The CDR3 DNA sequence: TGTGCCAGCAGCCAAGGGACAGCCCTTTATGGCTACACCTTC. The chain has TRBV16 and TRBJ1-2; 7 bases align to TRBD1. From germline, CDR1 is KGHSY and CDR2 FQNENV. V was clipped by 2 bases and J by 5 bases; unmatched bases: 5. The CDR3 spans 14 residues.

This clonotype was counted once. The chain joins TRBV7-3 to TRBJ1-1, with D possibly being TRBD1 (6 bases). Germline-derived CDR1 and CDR2 are SGHTA and FQGTGA. The CDR3 is 15 residues long. Trimming removed 5 bases at V and 5 bases at J, with 18 bases between. DNA for the CDR3: TGTGCCAGCAGCCCCGACGGGGGCAGGGGTACTGAAGCTTTCTTT. It encodes CASSPDGGRGTEAFF.

This clonotype was picked up many times. V gene TRBV5-1 combines with J gene TRBJ1-5; D may be TRBD1 (5 bases). Germline values: CDR1 SGHRS, CDR2 YFSETQ. This CDR3 has 14 residues. V lost 0 bases and J lost 6, with 10 bases in between. CDR3 coding DNA: TGCGCCAGCAGCTTGGGGGAGAGGGGTCAGCCCCAGCATTTT. It translates to CASSLGERGQPQHF.

This clonotype is classed as medium-sized (0.01 to 0.1%). The rearrangement links TRBV25-1 to TRBJ2-5; D gene unclear. V lost 1 base, J lost 7 bases, and 4 bases lay in between. Germline CDR1 is MGHDK and CDR2 is SYGVNS. This CDR3 spans 11 amino acids. The CDR3, as DNA: TGTGCCAGCAGTGAATCGTGGACCCAGTACTTC. It translates to CASSESWTQYF.

This clonotype was detected ten times or more. The V and J genes are TRBV5-1 and TRBJ1-1; D is undetermined. With 0 bases removed from V and 6 bases from J, the gap between germline ends came to 12 bases. The CDR3 has 14 residues. Germline V gene data show CDR1 as SGHRS and CDR2 as YFSETQ. In nucleotides, the CDR3 is TGCGCCAGCAGCTTGGATTTGTCGGTTCCTGAAGCTTTCTTT. Translation gives CASSLDLSVPEAFF.

This clonotype appeared many times. The V gene is TRBV11-2, the J gene TRBJ2-2, with 7 nucleotides matching TRBD2. The CDR3 runs 16 residues. V was clipped by 2 bases and J by 0 bases; unmatched bases: 3. In germline, CDR1 is SGHAT, CDR2 FQNNGV. CDR3 DNA sequence: TGTGCCAGCAGCTTAAACAGCGGGGCGAACACCGGGGAGCTGTTTTTT. Its protein is CASSLNSGANTGELFF.

This clonotype has at least ten counts. V usage is TRBV3-1 and J usage is TRBJ2-2; D perhaps matches TRBD2 (6 bases). The CDR3 extends over 15 amino acids. The V and J ends lost 4 bases and 1 base respectively, with 10 bases between them. Germline-derived CDR1 and CDR2 are LGHDT and YNNKEL (reference sequence). CDR3 DNA: TGTGCCAGCAGCCGCGGGACGGTGAACACCGGGGAGCTGTTTTTT. Translating it yields CASSRGTVNTGELFF. Combining the CDR3 with reference TRBV3-1 and TRBJ2-2 gives the whole variable domain DTAVSQTPKYLVTQMGNDKSIKCEQNLGHDTMYWYKQDSKKFLKIMFSYNNKELIINETVPNRFSPKSPDKAHLNLHINSLELGDSAVYFCASSRGTVNTGELFFGEGSRLTVL.

V and J are TRBV15 and TRBJ2-3; possibly TRBD1 for D (6 bases). V gave up 1 base and J gave up 2 bases, with 16 bases separating them. The CDR3 covers 17 residues. CDR1 and CDR2 from the germline V gene are LNHNV and YYDKDF (reference sequence). The CDR3 sequence is CATSRALGHPFTDTQYF. CDR3 DNA: TGTGCCACCAGCAGAGCCTTGGGACATCCGTTCACAGATACGCAGTATTTT.

There are many counts of this clonotype. The chain has TRBV20-1 and TRBJ2-4; possible D gene TRBD2, 5 bases. CDR3 length: 13 amino acids. Trimming pared 6 bases from V and 6 bases from J, leaving 15 bases between. The V gene's germline CDR1 is DFQATT and CDR2 SNEGSKA (reference sequence). CDR3 in DNA: TGCAGTGCCAAGTTACTAGGCCCAAACATTCAGTACTTC. Translation: CSAKLLGPNIQYF.

This clonotype was seen only a few times. This chain joins TRBV4-2 and TRBJ2-5; 7 nucleotides align to TRBD2. J was trimmed by 5 bases and V by 0 bases; bases with no gene match: 3. Germline V gene lookup returns CDR1 LGHNA and CDR2 YNFKEQ. The CDR3 is 14 amino acids. CDR3 region: CASSQEWGGETQYF. Here the CDR3 DNA reads TGTGCCAGCAGCCAAGAATGGGGGGGTGAGACCCAGTACTTC.

In its sample, this clonotype was seen many times. The rearrangement links TRBV7-9 to TRBJ2-5; 9 positions agree with TRBD1. CDR1 and CDR2 (germline): SEHNR, FQNEAQ (reference sequence). J was trimmed by 5 bases and V by 1 base; bases with no gene match: 5. This CDR3 region has 15 residues. CDR3 sequence reads: CASSLDRGLFETQYF. The CDR3 DNA reads as TGTGCCAGCAGCTTAGACAGGGGGCTCTTTGAGACCCAGTACTTC.

The genes are TRBV5-1 and TRBJ2-7; 8 bases align to TRBD2. V gave up 2 bases and J gave up 2 bases; unmatched junction bases: 3. The CDR3 runs 14 residues. Germline CDR1 reads SGHRS; CDR2 reads YFSETQ. This CDR3 reads CASSFGTRTYEQYF. The CDR3 nucleotides read TGCGCCAGCAGCTTCGGGACTAGGACCTACGAGCAGTACTTC.

A remark on this clonotype: The junction differs from germline at one of its ends, possibly a read error. The chain couples TRBV28 to TRBJ2-7, with unresolved D. The CDR3 has 12 residues. Germline V gene lookup returns CDR1 MDHEN and CDR2 SYDVKM. Written as DNA, the CDR3 is TGTGCCAGCAGCAGACGGCTGGGCGAGCGGTACTTC. Translating gives CASSRRLGERYF.

This rearrangement joins TRBV6-4 to TRBJ2-3, with D possibly TRBD1 on 6 matching bases. CDR1 is MRHNA, CDR2 SNTAGT, per germline. V was clipped by 6 bases and J by 6 bases, with 16 bases between them. The CDR3 extends over 14 amino acids. CDR3 DNA sequence: TGTGCCAGCAGCCCCAGGGGTGCGACGGATACGCAGTATTTT. As protein: CASSPRGATDTQYF.

Many counts were recorded for this clonotype. V usage is TRBV9 and J usage is TRBJ2-3, with D possibly TRBD2 on 7 matching bases. Between the trimmed V and J ends, which lost 2 bases and 3 bases, there was a span of 13 bases. The CDR3 spans 15 residues. Germline V gene data show CDR1 as SGDLS and CDR2 as YYNGEE. The CDR3 reads CASSVLEGGTDTQYF. CDR3 sequence (DNA): TGTGCCAGCAGCGTTTTGGAGGGGGGGACAGATACGCAGTATTTT.

This clonotype appeared many times. This chain uses TRBV6-1 with TRBJ2-3; 9 bases agree with TRBD2. Germline CDR1 and CDR2: MNHNS and SASEGT. CDR3 length: 15 amino acids. V was clipped by 6 bases and J by 2 bases; unmatched bases: 6. The CDR3: CASRPSGAFTDTQYF. DNA for the CDR3: TGTGCCAGCAGACCTAGCGGGGCGTTCACAGATACGCAGTATTTT.

This clonotype was recorded many times. The V gene is TRBV3-1, the J gene TRBJ1-2; D gene uncertain. The CDR3 loop spans 13 amino acids. The V end lost 5 bases, the J end lost 4 bases, and 11 bases lay between the germline ends. Germline values: CDR1 LGHDT, CDR2 YNNKEL (reference sequence). The DNA of the CDR3 is TGTGCCAGCAGCTGGGAGGACTCCTATGGCTACACCTTC. Translated: CASSWEDSYGYTF.

In this sample, this clonotype turned up many times. The chain combines TRBV19 with TRBJ2-2; 8 bases map to TRBD1. V lost 6 bases to trimming and J lost 2 bases; unmatched junction nucleotides: 5. The CDR3 runs to 15 residues. Germline lookup yields CDR1 LNHDA and CDR2 SQIVND (reference sequence). The CDR3 sequence: CASRTGTGNTGELFF. CDR3 in DNA: TGTGCCAGTAGAACCGGGACAGGTAACACCGGGGAGCTGTTTTTT.

There are many counts of this clonotype. The chain has TRBV4-1 and TRBJ2-3, with D perhaps TRBD1 or TRBD2 (5 bases each). The germline gives CDR1 MGHRA, CDR2 YSYEKL. The germline V and J ends were trimmed by 0 bases and 2 bases, with 9 bases remaining between them. CDR3 size: 15 residues. CDR3 nucleotide sequence: TGCGCCAGCAGCCAAGAGGGGACCACCACAGATACGCAGTATTTT. It encodes CASSQEGTTTDTQYF.

This clonotype appeared a few times. The gene calls are TRBV20-1 and TRBJ1-1; a possible D gene is TRBD1 (6 bases). With 5 bases removed from V and 1 base from J, the gap between germline ends came to 11 bases. Germline CDR1 is DFQATT and CDR2 is SNEGSKA (reference sequence). The CDR3 is 13 amino acids. As DNA, the CDR3 is TGCAGTGCTGCGGGACAATCGAACACTGAAGCTTTCTTT. This codes for CSAAGQSNTEAFF.

This clonotype was observed many times. This chain uses TRBV27 with TRBJ2-2, with 7 bases aligning to TRBD1. The V and J ends lost 8 bases and 0 bases, in that order; junction bases with no gene match: 6. The CDR3 is 15 amino acids. Looked up from germline, CDR1 is MNHEY and CDR2 is SMNVEV (reference sequence). CDR3 bases: TGTGCCAGCGCCCCCAGGGGGACGAACACCGGGGAGCTGTTTTTT. Translating it yields CASAPRGTNTGELFF.

The chain is built from TRBV20-1 and TRBJ1-4, with TRBD1 matching over 10 bases. This CDR3 is built from 12 residues. Germline CDR1 and CDR2: DFQATT and SNEGSKA (reference sequence). The CDR3 spells CSTGQGNEKLFF. CDR3 coding DNA: TGCAGCACGGGACAGGGGAATGAAAAACTGTTTTTT.

The chain carries TRBV30 and TRBJ2-2, with 8 bases aligning to TRBD1. Germline V gene data show CDR1 as GTSNPN and CDR2 as SVGIG (reference sequence). V lost 5 bases, J lost 6 bases, and 11 bases stayed unmatched. The CDR3 runs to 15 residues. The CDR3 sequence is CAWLRQGNIAGELFF. The CDR3 DNA reads as TGTGCCTGGCTTCGACAGGGGAACATTGCCGGGGAGCTGTTTTTT. The variable domain in full, completed from reference TRBV30 and TRBJ2-2, reads SQTIHQWPATLVQPVGSPLSLECTVEGTSNPNLYWYRQAAGRGLQLLFYSVGIGQISSEVPQNLSASRPQDRQFILSSKKLLLSDSGFYLCAWLRQGNIAGELFFGEGSRLTVL.

The chain couples TRBV5-1 to TRBJ2-5; no clear D gene. CDR3 length: 13 residues. The V end was cut by 4 bases, the J end by 4 bases, with 11 bases between. The germline gives CDR1 SGHRS, CDR2 YFSETQ. As DNA, the CDR3 is TGCGCCAGCAGCCTCAGAGTTGCAGAGACCCAGTACTTC. Its protein product is CASSLRVAETQYF.

This rearrangement joins TRBV28 to TRBJ1-4; D is undetermined. Germline V gives CDR1 MDHEN, CDR2 SYDVKM. The CDR3 length is 12 residues. Trimming took 4 bases from V and 8 from J, leaving 8 bases between them. The CDR3 nucleotides read TGTGCCAGCAGTTCCTTTGGAGAAAAACTGTTTTTT. Translation gives CASSSFGEKLFF.

The table lists this clonotype with a few counts. The CDR3 protein is CASSPGQNTGELFF. CDR3 nucleotide sequence: TGTGCCAGCAGCCCGGGACAGAACACCGGGGAGCTGTTTTTT. V usage is TRBV12-3 or TRBV12-4 and J usage is TRBJ2-2, with TRBD1 as a possible D gene (6 bases). V dropped 6 bases and J dropped 1 base, with 9 bases sitting between them. The length of the CDR3 is 14 residues.